The 5 T cell receptor beta chains listed next were all sequenced from one sample in a study of cytomegalovirus exposure and HLA in healthy donors. The PCR ran on 60 Vbeta and 13 Jbeta primers. Assay used: immunoSEQ multiplex PCR; TCRdb lists only in-frame clones, some missing. The profile shows about 140,000 clones, around 77% of them singletons. Sequencing was carried out using PBMCs. These receptors came from a man aged 25-40 years in good health and CMV-seronegative.

The genes are TRBV5-1 and TRBJ2-7; possibly TRBD1 for D (6 bases). Trimming left V 2 bases short and J 2 bases short, with 11 bases between. The length of the CDR3 is 14 residues. Germline V CDR1 and CDR2: SGHRS, YFSETQ. DNA of the CDR3: TGCGCCAGCAGCTTCGAGACAGGAACCTACGAGCAGTACTTC. Encoded protein: CASSFETGTYEQYF.

The chain recombines TRBV19 with TRBJ2-7; D gene ambiguous. The CDR3 extends over 14 amino acids. CDR1 and CDR2 (germline): LNHDA, SQIVND (reference sequence). The V end lost 4 bases, the J end lost 0 bases, and 10 bases lay between the germline ends. This CDR3 is CASSKYLSSYEQYF. Written as DNA, the CDR3 is TGTGCCAGTAGTAAATACTTGAGCTCCTACGAGCAGTACTTC.

The chain carries TRBV4-1 and TRBJ2-2; 8 nucleotides agree with TRBD1. The germline CDR1 and CDR2 sequences are MGHRA and YSYEKL. The CDR3 covers 15 residues. With V trimmed by 0 bases and J by 4 bases, 1 base remained unmatched. The CDR3 bases are TGCGCCAGCAGCCAAGAGGGACAGGTCACCGGGGAGCTGTTTTTT. Protein sequence: CASSQEGQVTGELFF.

This clone was seen a handful of times. The DNA for the CDR3 is TGTGCCAGCAGGAATGGGGGGGGCTATGAAAAACTGTTTTTT. This encodes CASRNGGGYEKLFF. This rearrangement joins TRBV27 to TRBJ1-4; a weak D match, TRBD1 (6 bases). Trimming removed 6 bases from V and 6 bases from J, with 14 bases in between. From germline, CDR1 is MNHEY and CDR2 SMNVEV (reference sequence). The CDR3 covers 14 residues.

This clone was picked up one time. The chain combines TRBV29-1 with TRBJ1-5; 7 bases fit TRBD1. The CDR3 consists of 17 residues. Germline V gene sequence: CDR1 SQVTM, CDR2 ANQGSEA. After removal of 5 bases from V and 0 bases from J, the junction contained 13 bases not matched to a gene. CDR3 in DNA: TGCAGCGTTTCCTTGGCAGGGGGGCCCAATAGCAATCAGCCCCAGCATTTT. Translation: CSVSLAGGPNSNQPQHF.